This T cell receptor (beta chain) was identified in a study of blood T cell repertoires in COVID-19. Study-level background: Samples of COVID-19 (acute and convalescent) were obtained from the United States, Italy and Spain. Sample material is recorded as cDNA or gDNA derived from T cells, B-cell-depleted T cells, or PBMCs.

V was trimmed by 0 bases and J by 9 bases, leaving 9 bases between them. CDR3 length: 13 residues. The V gene's germline CDR1 is MRHNA and CDR2 SNTAGT. The study recruited people aged about 18 to 90 years across around 24 US areas. Recovered status in Cohort 3 required two negative PCRs, clearance, or symptom resolution. The protocol was immunoSEQ multiplex PCR, while the TCRdb copy is restricted to in-frame clones and leaves out a portion. The data contain some 150,000 clones, approximately 80% of them singletons. The sequence was obtained from a man in his fifties or sixties who had recovered from COVID-19. Sequenced: PBMCs or T cells enriched from blood (not recorded which). This chain connects TRBV6-4 to TRBJ2-1; D perhaps matches TRBD2 (6 bases). Here the CDR3 reads CASSDSQAGEQFF. CDR3 DNA: TGTGCCAGCAGTGACTCACAAGCGGGTGAGCAGTTCTTC.